This T cell receptor beta chain was obtained from a study of T-cell memory formation after mild COVID-19 (dated by TCRdb to about 2021). At the level of the whole study: Most TCR sequence clusters were specific to one of the two donors. Two young, previously healthy adult volunteers, one female and one male, were included in the cohort. In two donors, T-cell clones that expanded and contracted after mild COVID-19 were followed by sequencing TCRalpha and TCRbeta repertoires longitudinally. The full study reports these points: Only a couple of mild cases were covered in the study, and larger cohorts including severe cases with pre-infection samples were considered necessary. Contracting CD4+ clones were found mainly in CM and EM memory subsets, while CD8+ clones were enriched in EMRA. Some responding clones were found in pre-infection memory, which suggests that pre-existing cross-reactive memory T cells took part in the SARS-CoV-2 response. Balanced CD4/CD8 phenotypes were observed for clones contracting from day 15 to 85, whereas a bias towards CD4+ was observed for a second wave of clones expanding from day 15 to 37. SARS-CoV-2 specificity of the second-wave clones peaking on day 37 was not confirmed.

Ficoll-Paque density gradient centrifugation was the method used to isolate PBMCs. Notes on this clonotype: The antigen it binds to is not known. There are no base qualities to consult, and no much larger clone falls within one base.

V drops 3 bases and J drops 6 bases, leaving 22 bases in between. CDR1 SGHRS and CDR2 YFSETQ were looked up in the germline V gene. The CDR3 contains 17 residues, cysteine and phenylalanine counted. Here the CDR3 DNA is all that survives: 51 bases in frame from base 1. The run used an Illumina NovaSeq 6000. Using 5'RACE with constant-segment primers, TCRalpha and TCRbeta cDNA libraries were constructed, with sample barcodes and unique molecular identifiers added in the process. Trizol reagent was used to extract RNA from every sample. The libraries were amplified in two PCR steps, and the second step added a second sample barcode and Illumina TruSeq adapters. Libraries were sequenced on an Illumina NovaSeq with 2 x 150 bp paired-end reads. In the original analysis: The reads were demultiplexed and collapsed into UMI-guided consensus sequences using migec v1.2.7. Using mixcr v2.1.11, the UMI consensuses were aligned to TRA and TRB V and J templates and assembled into clonotypes. Expanded or contracted clonotypes were those called significant by both edgeR and NoisET, with noise models trained on biological replicates. For edgeR calls, a false discovery rate-adjusted p below 0.01 and a log2 fold-change threshold of 1 were applied. As an exploratory analysis of dynamics, max-normalized trajectories of the 1000 most abundant clonotypes were examined with PCA combined with hierarchical clustering. Each responding clone was given a CD4 or CD8 phenotype based on the CD4+ and CD8+ repertoires, which had been sequenced separately. TCRdb reprocessed the public reads (quality trimming at Q25 with fastp, clone calling with MiXCR) and kept in-frame beta chains. Records with the same CDR3 protein are collapsed into one entry carrying the most frequent genes and DNA. The V and J calls, along with clone size, are taken from TCRdb and not from the paper's own processing. In this sample the table shows around 200,000 distinct CDR3 sequences, 8% to 11% of which occur a single time. Around 3.3% of the sample lies in the top ten.

The sequence is built from TRBV5-1 and TRBJ2-1; the D gene is possibly TRBD2, with 5 bases matching. The clonotype comes from a man younger than 30 who had mild COVID-19 (a few samples of this study predate the infection). The sample titles of this study are shuffled in the database, so cell type and time point are left out; the donor was told from shared clones. The material sequenced was PBMCs or a T cell subset sorted from them (not recorded which). The DNA is as follows: TGCGCCAGCAGCTACCTACCTCGAGGGTCGACTTCCAATGAGCAGTTCTTC. This yields the protein CASSYLPRGSTSNEQFF.